This is a list of T cell receptor beta chains from one sample in a study of OX40 agonist ivuxolimab in advanced cancers. Assay used: immunoSEQ multiplex PCR; TCRdb lists only in-frame clones, some missing. This sample has around 43,000 clones, with approximately 86% found just once. Here the sequenced sample was CD4+ or CD8+ T cells sorted from blood, taken in a trial of the OX40 agonist ivuxolimab. These TCRs come from an adult with an advanced solid tumor such as melanoma, head and neck, liver or kidney cancer. Each CDR3 is given with its conserved first and last residue. Each record gives: clone size, J gene, D gene, V gene, CDR3 protein, CDR3 DNA. A D gene is named only where the DNA matches it firmly. Clone size is not always given. Where it is, it says once, few, many or a class for expanded clones.

clone size: .; J gene: TRBJ2-5; D gene: .; V gene: TRBV13; CDR3 protein: CASSSGGQKTQYF; CDR3 DNA: TGTGCCAGCAGCTCGGGGGGCCAGAAGACCCAGTACTTC
clone size: .; J gene: TRBJ2-7; D gene: .; V gene: TRBV4-3; CDR3 protein: CASSQDSRGYEQYF; CDR3 DNA: TGCGCCAGCAGCCAAGACAGTCGTGGCTACGAGCAGTACTTC
clone size: .; J gene: TRBJ1-6; D gene: .; V gene: TRBV9; CDR3 protein: CASSEPRAGSSYNSPLHF; CDR3 DNA: TGTGCCAGCAGCGAGCCCCGGGCAGGGAGCTCCTATAATTCACCCCTCCACTTT
clone size: .; J gene: TRBJ2-7; D gene: .; V gene: TRBV7-9; CDR3 protein: CASSSMWDEQYF; CDR3 DNA: TGTGCCAGCAGCTCCATGTGGGACGAGCAGTACTTC
clone size: .; J gene: TRBJ1-3; D gene: .; V gene: TRBV4-3; CDR3 protein: CASSQDRAPGNTIYF; CDR3 DNA: TGCGCCAGCAGCCAAGATCGGGCCCCTGGAAACACCATATATTTT
clone size: .; J gene: TRBJ2-2; D gene: .; V gene: TRBV10-3; CDR3 protein: CAISEGGELFF; CDR3 DNA: TGTGCCATCAGTGAGGGCGGGGAGCTGTTTTTT
clone size: .; J gene: TRBJ1-2; D gene: .; V gene: TRBV19; CDR3 protein: CASSIRGDWGNYGYTF; CDR3 DNA: TGTGCCAGTAGTATCAGGGGAGACTGGGGAAACTATGGCTACACCTTC
clone size: .; J gene: TRBJ2-7; D gene: .; V gene: TRBV5-6; CDR3 protein: CASSLAGRDYEQYF; CDR3 DNA: TGTGCCAGCAGCTTGGCAGGGAGAGACTACGAGCAGTACTTC
clone size: .; J gene: TRBJ2-3; D gene: TRBD2; V gene: TRBV2; CDR3 protein: CASPVLVGGSRDTQYF; CDR3 DNA: TGTGCCAGCCCCGTTTTAGTGGGGGGGTCAAGGGATACGCAGTATTTT
clone size: .; J gene: TRBJ1-1; D gene: .; V gene: TRBV7-6; CDR3 protein: CASSPQRKHTEAFF; CDR3 DNA: TGTGCCAGCAGCCCCCAGAGGAAGCACACTGAAGCTTTCTTT
clone size: .; J gene: TRBJ2-1; D gene: TRBD2; V gene: TRBV7-2; CDR3 protein: CASSFPLAGAYNEQFF; CDR3 DNA: TGTGCCAGCAGCTTCCCTCTAGCGGGGGCCTACAATGAGCAGTTCTTC
clone size: .; J gene: TRBJ2-5; D gene: TRBD1; V gene: TRBV2; CDR3 protein: CASSRDRNNEETQYF; CDR3 DNA: TGTGCCAGCAGTCGGGACAGGAATAATGAAGAGACCCAGTACTTC
clone size: .; J gene: TRBJ1-5; D gene: .; V gene: TRBV7-6; CDR3 protein: CASSLDGSTGQPQHF; CDR3 DNA: TGTGCCAGCAGCTTAGATGGCAGTACGGGGCAGCCCCAGCATTTT
clone size: .; J gene: TRBJ1-2; D gene: .; V gene: TRBV14; CDR3 protein: CASSQDRTFGRYGYTF; CDR3 DNA: TGTGCCAGCAGCCAAGATAGGACGTTCGGGCGGTATGGCTACACCTTC
clone size: medium-sized; J gene: TRBJ2-7; D gene: TRBD1; V gene: TRBV25-1; CDR3 protein: CASSDPGTGEEQYF; CDR3 DNA: TGTGCCAGCAGTGACCCCGGGACAGGGGAAGAGCAGTACTTC
clone size: .; J gene: TRBJ2-7; D gene: TRBD1; V gene: TRBV7-6; CDR3 protein: CASSSGQGGHEQYF; CDR3 DNA: TGTGCCAGCAGCTCGGGACAGGGGGGCCACGAGCAGTACTTC
clone size: .; J gene: TRBJ2-5; D gene: .; V gene: TRBV6-1; CDR3 protein: CAHTGRNQETQYF; CDR3 DNA: TGTGCCCATACAGGCCGAAATCAAGAGACCCAGTACTTC
clone size: .; J gene: TRBJ2-2; D gene: .; V gene: TRBV5-6; CDR3 protein: CASSWAGELFF; CDR3 DNA: TGTGCCAGCAGCTGGGCTGGGGAGCTGTTTTTT
clone size: .; J gene: TRBJ2-6; D gene: .; V gene: TRBV11-2; CDR3 protein: CASSKQQSRANVLTF; CDR3 DNA: TGTGCCAGCAGCAAGCAACAAAGTCGGGCCAACGTCCTGACTTTC
clone size: once; J gene: TRBJ2-6; D gene: TRBD1; V gene: TRBV18; CDR3 protein: CASSPSPGQGTGANVLTF; CDR3 DNA: TGTGCCAGCTCACCATCTCCGGGACAGGGGACTGGGGCCAACGTCCTGACTTTC